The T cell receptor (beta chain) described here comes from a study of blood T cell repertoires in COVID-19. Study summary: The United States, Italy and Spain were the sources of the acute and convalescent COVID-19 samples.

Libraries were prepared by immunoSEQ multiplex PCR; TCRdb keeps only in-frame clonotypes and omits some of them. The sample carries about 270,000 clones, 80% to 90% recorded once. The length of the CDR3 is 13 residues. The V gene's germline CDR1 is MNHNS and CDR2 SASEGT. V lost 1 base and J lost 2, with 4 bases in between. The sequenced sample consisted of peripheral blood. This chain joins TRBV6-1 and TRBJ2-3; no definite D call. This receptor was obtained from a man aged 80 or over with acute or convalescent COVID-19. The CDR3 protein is CASSEGYTDTQYF. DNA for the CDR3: TGTGCCAGCAGTGAAGGCTACACAGATACGCAGTATTTT.